This T cell receptor (beta chain) was captured in a study of patients and donors after allogeneic stem cell transplantation. The count of this clonotype is one. TCRdb passed the RT-PCR reads through MiXCR, listing each CDR3 protein once. Here the sample spans some 880,000 distinct CDR3 sequences, 18% being singletons. V was trimmed by 4 bases and J by 7 bases, leaving 20 bases between them. The CDR3 contains 15 residues. CDR1 and CDR2 from the germline V gene are SGHNT and YYREEE (reference sequence). The chain recombines TRBV5-4 with TRBJ1-1; D not certain. The receptor was isolated from a human donor who was either an allogeneic HSCT recipient or a stem cell or donor lymphocyte infusion donor (not recorded which). It is not recorded whose cells these are; they may come from a transplant donor. Sequences were obtained from blood, either unsorted or a sorted T cell fraction (not recorded which). The CDR3, as DNA: TGTGCCAGCAGCCTACGAGCGGGCCTAGAGGGTGAAGCTTTCTTT. This translates into CASSLRAGLEGEAFF.